One sample yielded the 25 T cell receptor beta chains listed below, sequenced in a study of cytomegalovirus exposure and HLA in healthy donors. PCR primers comprised 60 Vbeta and 13 Jbeta primers. Sequencing was performed with immunoSEQ multiplex PCR; in TCRdb, only in-frame clones are kept and a portion is missing. The repertoire table contains some 120,000 clones. The sample was PBMCs. These receptors were collected from a woman aged 55-75 years in good health and CMV-seronegative.

The genes are TRBV18 and TRBJ1-4, with 8 bases lining up with TRBD1. Trimming at V came to 3 bases and at J to 0 bases, leaving 3 bases not matched to a gene. Germline CDR1 reads KGHSH; CDR2 reads LQKENI. The CDR3 extends over 16 amino acids. The chain's CDR3 is CASSPGQGATNEKLFF. The CDR3 nucleotides are TGTGCCAGCTCACCCGGACAGGGAGCAACTAATGAAAAACTGTTTTTT. The full variable domain, rest sourced from reference TRBV18 and TRBJ1-4, is NAGVMQNPRHLVRRRGQEARLRCSPMKGHSHVYWYRQLPEEGLKFMVYLQKENIIDESGMPKERFSAEFPKEGPSILRIQQVVRGDSAAYFCASSPGQGATNEKLFFGSGTQLSVL.

This chain uses TRBV7-2 with TRBJ2-1; possibly TRBD2 for D (6 bases). CDR1 is SGHTA and CDR2 is FQGNSA in the germline V gene. The CDR3 length is 14 residues. The ends were cut back, 6 bases at V and 5 bases at J, with 14 bases in the middle. The CDR3 DNA sequence: TGTGCCAGCAGGGCGGGGCCACTAAACAATGAGCAGTTCTTC. This encodes CASRAGPLNNEQFF. The entire variable domain, with the rest obtained from reference TRBV7-2 and TRBJ2-1, is as follows: GAGVSQSPSNKVTEKGKDVELRCDPISGHTALYWYRQSLGQGLEFLIYFQGNSAPDKSGLPSDRFSAERTGGSVSTLTIQRTQQEDSAVYLCASRAGPLNNEQFFGPGTRLTVL.

This chain links TRBV10-3 with TRBJ2-1; 10 bases fit TRBD1. The CDR3 consists of 12 residues. J lost 7 bases, V lost 10 bases, and 4 bases had no gene match. CDR1 and CDR2 (germline): ENHRY, SYGVKD. The CDR3 sequence is CATGTGDNEQFF. The CDR3 nucleotides are TGTGCCACCGGGACAGGGGATAATGAGCAGTTCTTC.

This rearrangement joins TRBV5-6 to TRBJ1-1; 7 bases align to TRBD1. Germline trimming cut 0 bases from V and 8 bases from J; bases unmatched to any gene: 13. CDR1 is SGHDT, CDR2 YYEEEE, per germline. The CDR3 spans 16 residues. The CDR3 coding sequence is TGTGCCAGCAGCTTGGGACAGGGAAGGTTTGGGGAGGAAGCTTTCTTT. Its translation is CASSLGQGRFGEEAFF.

The chain employs TRBV28 and TRBJ1-2; a possible D gene is TRBD1 (5 bases). In germline, CDR1 is MDHEN, CDR2 SYDVKM. The CDR3 loop spans 15 amino acids. The V gene lost 3 bases and the J gene lost 5 bases, with 16 bases spanning the gap. This chain's CDR3 is CASSLGHAAGYGYTF. Here the CDR3 DNA reads TGTGCCAGCAGTTTGGGGCATGCAGCGGGATATGGCTACACCTTC.

J is TRBJ2-7 and V is TRBV28, with 7 bases that match TRBD1. V was clipped by 7 bases and J by 0 bases; unmatched bases: 9. The CDR3 contains 15 residues. The germline V gene has CDR1 MDHEN and CDR2 SYDVKM. The DNA of the CDR3 is TGTGCCAGCAAAGAGGGGACAGCCGGCTCCTACGAGCAGTACTTC. Translating gives CASKEGTAGSYEQYF.

The V and J genes are TRBV7-9 and TRBJ2-5, with 9 bases fitting TRBD1. J lost 11 bases, V lost 7 bases, and 17 bases had no gene match. Germline V gene sequence: CDR1 SEHNR, CDR2 FQNEAQ (reference sequence). The CDR3 length is 15 residues. The CDR3 DNA reads TGTGCCAGCACCCCCCCGGGACAGGGTCGAGGTGAGCAGTACTTC. Translating it yields CASTPPGQGRGEQYF.

The chain employs TRBV7-8 and TRBJ1-5, with no clear D. The CDR3 is 16 residues long. V was pared by 2 bases and J by 0 bases, with 11 bases between. The germline V gene has CDR1 SGHVS and CDR2 FQNEAQ. The CDR3 DNA reads TGTGCCAGCAGCTTAAGTCCCGAGTATAGCAATCAGCCCCAGCATTTT. This sequence encodes CASSLSPEYSNQPQHF. Together with reference TRBV7-8 and TRBJ1-5, the CDR3 gives the full variable domain: GAGVSQSPRYKVAKRGQDVALRCDPISGHVSLFWYQQALGQGPEFLTYFQNEAQLDKSGLPSDRFFAERPEGSVSTLKIQRTQQEDSAVYLCASSLSPEYSNQPQHFGDGTRLSIL.

The V and J genes are TRBV7-9 and TRBJ2-7, with a tentative D call TRBD1 (5 bases). The CDR3 length is 11 residues. V was clipped by 5 bases and J by 9 bases, with 11 bases between them. Germline V gene data show CDR1 as SEHNR and CDR2 as FQNEAQ (reference sequence). The CDR3 region is CASSPQGLQYF. DNA of the CDR3: TGTGCCAGCAGCCCCCAGGGTCTGCAGTACTTC.

V gene TRBV6-5 combines with J gene TRBJ2-7; maybe TRBD2 (5 bases). Germline values: CDR1 MNHEY, CDR2 SVGAGI. CDR3 length: 13 amino acids. V lost 4 bases, J lost 4 bases, and 11 bases lay in between. CDR3 coding DNA: TGTGCCAGCAGTTCGGGATATATTTACGAGCAGTACTTC. Translating it yields CASSSGYIYEQYF.

The gene calls are TRBV19 and TRBJ1-5, with D perhaps TRBD1 (5 bases). CDR1 and CDR2 (germline): LNHDA, SQIVND (reference sequence). The CDR3 is 15 amino acids. Trimming cost V 4 bases and J 0 bases, with 10 bases left between them. The CDR3 DNA reads as TGTGCCAGTAGTACACGACAGTATAGCAATCAGCCCCAGCATTTT. Translating it yields CASSTRQYSNQPQHF.

The chain joins TRBV9 to TRBJ2-3; D perhaps matches TRBD2 (7 bases). The V end lost 2 bases, the J end lost 0 bases, and 10 bases lay between the germline ends. Looked up from germline, CDR1 is SGDLS and CDR2 is YYNGEE. There are 15 residues in the CDR3. Here the CDR3 DNA reads TGTGCCAGCAGCGTGGGGGGGCTTAGCACAGATACGCAGTATTTT. It is translated as CASSVGGLSTDTQYF.

The chain combines TRBV19 with TRBJ1-1, with D possibly matching TRBD1 (6 bases). The CDR3 has 15 residues. CDR1 and CDR2 from the germline V gene are LNHDA and SQIVND (reference sequence). Trimming took 6 bases from V and 1 from J, leaving 15 bases between them. CDR3 nucleotides: TGTGCCAGTAGGAAACGGGACAAAGAGAACACTGAAGCTTTCTTT. Its translation: CASRKRDKENTEAFF.

The CDR3, as DNA: TGTGCCAGTAGTATCCTAGTTGGGACTAGCGGGGACTTCTACGAGCAGTACTTC. Protein sequence: CASSILVGTSGDFYEQYF. J is TRBJ2-7 and V is TRBV19; 13 bases line up with TRBD2. The germline CDR1 and CDR2 sequences are LNHDA and SQIVND (reference sequence). The CDR3 runs to 18 residues. The trim removed 3 bases at V and 3 bases at J, leaving 11 bases unmatched.

The chain combines TRBV12-5 with TRBJ1-1; possible D gene TRBD1, 6 bases. Between the trimmed V and J ends, which lost 6 bases and 8 bases, there was a span of 13 bases. The germline V gene encodes CDR1 LGHNT and CDR2 FRNRAP. CDR3 size: 12 residues. The CDR3 DNA is TGTGCTAGTGGGTCAGGGGAACTCGAAGCTTTCTTT. Amino acid sequence: CASGSGELEAFF.

This chain connects TRBV27 to TRBJ1-6; 7 bases fit TRBD1. Germline V gene sequence: CDR1 MNHEY, CDR2 SMNVEV (reference sequence). V lost 3 bases, J lost 9 bases, and 14 bases stayed unmatched. The CDR3 consists of 17 residues. The CDR3 here is CASSFRANEGAGSPLHF. The DNA for the CDR3 is TGTGCCAGCAGTTTCCGTGCGAACGAGGGGGCCGGTTCACCCCTCCACTTT.

The gene calls are TRBV5-1 and TRBJ2-1; D is possibly TRBD1 (6 bases). The CDR3 runs 15 residues. The V gene's germline CDR1 is SGHRS and CDR2 YFSETQ. Trimming took 0 bases from V and 4 from J, leaving 11 bases between them. The CDR3 bases are TGCGCCAGCAGCTTGGAGTCAGGGGTTTACAATGAGCAGTTCTTC. It is translated as CASSLESGVYNEQFF.

This sequence joins TRBV5-8 and TRBJ1-5, with 11 positions matching TRBD1. Germline loops: CDR1 SGHTS, CDR2 YDEGEE. This CDR3 is built from 14 residues. The ends lost 4 bases at V and 6 bases at J; junction bases unmatched: 3. The CDR3 DNA reads TGTGCCAGCAGCGTGGACAGGGGGCGTCAGCCCCAGCATTTT. Translating gives CASSVDRGRQPQHF.

The gene calls are TRBV5-1 and TRBJ2-5; D ambiguous. The end of the DNA aligns better with TRBJ2-7, so the J call may be wrong. Germline CDR1 SGHRS, CDR2 YFSETQ. The CDR3 totals 12 residues. The CDR3 protein is CASSSYSYEQYF. CDR3 nucleotide sequence: TGCGCCAGCAGCTCCTACTCCTACGAGCAGTACTTC.

The chain recombines TRBV5-4 with TRBJ2-5; a possible D gene is TRBD1 (6 bases). This CDR3 is 13 amino acids long. V shed 1 base and J shed 3 bases, with 7 bases lying between them. Germline assignment: CDR1 SGHNT and CDR2 YYREEE (reference sequence). CDR3 amino acids: CASSLPGEETQYF. CDR3 in DNA: TGTGCCAGCAGCTTGCCAGGGGAAGAGACCCAGTACTTC.

This chain joins TRBV6-6 and TRBJ2-7, with D unresolved. In germline, CDR1 is MNHNY, CDR2 SVGAGI (reference sequence). Deletions cut 10 bases from V and 1 base from J, with 8 bases between. CDR3 length: 11 amino acids. The CDR3 reads CATSTSYEQYF. The CDR3 DNA reads TGTGCCACCTCGACATCCTACGAGCAGTACTTC.

The chain is built from TRBV18 and TRBJ2-7; D might be TRBD2 (7 bases). CDR3 length: 15 residues. CDR1 and CDR2 (germline): KGHSH, LQKENI. V lost 5 bases and J 1 base, leaving 15 bases between the germline ends. The CDR3 sequence: CASSDRGAVSYEQYF. As DNA, the CDR3 is TGTGCCAGCTCAGATCGGGGGGCGGTGTCCTACGAGCAGTACTTC.

J is TRBJ2-5 and V is TRBV6-4; D perhaps matches TRBD1 (5 bases). The ends were cut back, 1 base at V and 9 bases at J, with 15 bases in the middle. This CDR3 spans 14 amino acids. Germline-derived CDR1 and CDR2 are MRHNA and SNTAGT. CDR3 bases: TGTGCCAGCAGTGACTATAAGGGGCAGCTCCCCCAGTACTTC. It codes for CASSDYKGQLPQYF.

The rearrangement links TRBV18 to TRBJ2-2, with D tentatively TRBD1 (5 bases). Germline-derived CDR1 and CDR2 are KGHSH and LQKENI. The CDR3 contains 17 residues. The germline V and J ends were trimmed by 0 bases and 4 bases, with 15 bases remaining between them. The CDR3 nucleotides read TGTGCCAGCTCACCACCAGGGGCGGCCTCGGGCACCGGGGAGCTGTTTTTT. The encoded protein is CASSPPGAASGTGELFF.

The rearrangement uses TRBV11-2 and TRBJ2-7; TRBD2 matches at 7 bases. CDR3 length: 12 residues. Per germline, CDR1 SGHAT and CDR2 FQNNGV. CDR3 protein: CAGAGDAYEQYF. The CDR3, as DNA: TGTGCTGGGGCGGGAGACGCGTACGAGCAGTACTTC.